These T cell receptor beta chains were read from a single sample in a study of cytomegalovirus exposure and HLA in healthy donors. Clones were sequenced by immunoSEQ multiplex PCR, and TCRdb holds only the in-frame ones, with some missing. This repertoire shows 95,000 to 100,000 clones, about three quarters found once; its top ten account for roughly 7.7%. Sequencing was done on a sample of PBMCs. Receptors originate from a man aged 35 to 55 in good health and CMV-seropositive. Both conserved end residues are part of each CDR3. The D gene is left open where the match is weak. A clone size is listed for some rows: how often the clone was seen (once, few, many), or a class if it is expanded.

TRBJ1-3 | - | - | TRBV6-5 | TGTGCCAGCAGTCCGGGGGGAAACACCATATATTTT | CASSPGGNTIYF
TRBJ1-5 | few | - | TRBV27 | TGTGCCAGCAGTGAAAGTACTGGGCGCCTGGAACAGCCCCAGCATTTT | CASSESTGRLEQPQHF
TRBJ1-5 | few | - | TRBV4-1 | TGCGCCAGCAGCCAAGGACTAGCGCAGCCCCAGCATTTT | CASSQGLAQPQHF
TRBJ2-7 | - | - | TRBV5-1 | TGCGCCAGCAGCCGAAACACCGTCGGGGACGAGCAGTACTTC | CASSRNTVGDEQYF
TRBJ2-7 | - | - | TRBV5-1 | TGCGCCAGCCGACTGGGGCCATACGAGCAGTACTTC | CASRLGPYEQYF
TRBJ1-6 | - | - | TRBV10-3 | TGTGCCTCCAGTCAGGCCGACACTAATTCACCCCTCCACTTT | CASSQADTNSPLHF
TRBJ2-7 | - | TRBD2 | TRBV11-2 | TGTGCCAGCAGCTTATGGCGTAGCGGGAGTAGGTACGAGCAGTACTTC | CASSLWRSGSRYEQYF
TRBJ2-2 | - | - | TRBV18 | TGTGCCAGCTCACCCGAGAACAGGGTCTCCGGGGAGCTGTTTTTT | CASSPENRVSGELFF
TRBJ1-2 | - | - | TRBV5-4 | TGTGCCAGCAGCTTACAGGATACTAACTATGGCTACACCTTC | CASSLQDTNYGYTF
TRBJ2-2 | - | TRBD1 | TRBV7-9 | TGTGCCAGCAGCAAGGGACAGACGAACACCGGGGAGCTGTTTTTT | CASSKGQTNTGELFF
TRBJ2-7 | - | TRBD1 | TRBV6-5 | TGTGCCAGCGCCAAGGGACAGATTCGGTACGAGCAGTACTTC | CASAKGQIRYEQYF
TRBJ1-3 | - | - | TRBV5-6 | TGTGCCAGCAGCGGGGGCCTTCTTATCGGGGGAAACACCATATATTTT | CASSGGLLIGGNTIYF
TRBJ2-7 | - | - | TRBV7-6 | TGTGCCAGCAGCTCCCGGGGGCGGGGGATTCCCTACGAGCAGTACTTC | CASSSRGRGIPYEQYF
TRBJ1-1 | - | - | TRBV5-4 | TGTGCCAGCAGCCTCCCGGAGGCCAGAAGCGCTTTCTTT | CASSLPEARSAFF
TRBJ2-5 | - | - | TRBV5-6 | TGTGCCAGCAGCTTGAGGGACACTCAAGAGACCCAGTACTTC | CASSLRDTQETQYF
TRBJ1-2 | - | - | TRBV5-6 | TGTGCCAGCAGCTTGTTTTCTATTTCCTATGGCTACACCTTC | CASSLFSISYGYTF
TRBJ1-1 | - | - | TRBV14 | TGTGCCAGCAGCCAGGCGGGCGGAGCAACGAGGGCTTTCTTT | CASSQAGGATRAFF
TRBJ1-1 | - | - | TRBV28 | TGTGCCAGCAGTGCCTTAGCTATGAACACTGAAGCTTTCTTT | CASSALAMNTEAFF
TRBJ2-2 | - | - | TRBV9 | TGTGCCAGCACCACAGGACAGTTTACCGGGGAGCTGTTTTTT | CASTTGQFTGELFF
TRBJ2-7 | - | TRBD1 | TRBV5-4 | TGTGCCAGCAGTCTACCCGGGACAGGGTCCTACGAGCAGTACTTC | CASSLPGTGSYEQYF
TRBJ2-2 | few | - | TRBV7-6 | TGTGCCAGCAGCTTAGCCGGGAACACCGGGGAGCTGTTTTTT | CASSLAGNTGELFF
TRBJ2-5 | - | TRBD1 | TRBV5-8 | TGTGCCAGCAGCAGTACAGGACAGGGGACAGAGACCCAGTACTTC | CASSSTGQGTETQYF
TRBJ2-5 | few | - | TRBV14 | TGTGCCAGCAGCCCGGGGGAAGAGACCCAGTACTTC | CASSPGEETQYF
TRBJ2-3 | few | TRBD2 | TRBV7-3 | TGTGCCAGCAGCTTCCTGCCGACTAGCGGGGGGTTAGATACGCAGTATTTT | CASSFLPTSGGLDTQYF
TRBJ2-1 | - | TRBD1 | TRBV4-3 | TGCGCCAGCAGCCGGTGGACAGGGGGTTACAATGAGCAGTTCTTC | CASSRWTGGYNEQFF
TRBJ1-5 | - | - | TRBV10-2 | TGCGCCAGCAGTGTACGGGGAGGCAATCAGCCCCAGCATTTT | CASSVRGGNQPQHF
TRBJ2-6 | few | - | TRBV5-8 | TGTGCCAGCAGCTCGTACAGGAGCTCTGGGGCCAACGTCCTGACTTTC | CASSSYRSSGANVLTF
TRBJ2-3 | few | TRBD2 | TRBV27 | TGTGCCAGCAGTTGGGGGCGGGGGGACACAGATACGCAGTATTTT | CASSWGRGDTDTQYF
TRBJ2-3 | - | - | TRBV14 | TGTGCCAGCAGCTTTCACAGGGTGAGGGCAGATACGCAGTATTTT | CASSFHRVRADTQYF
TRBJ1-4 | once | TRBD1 | TRBV13 | TGTGCCAGCAGCTCTCGCCTGGGGACAGGGAGAGGTGAAAAACTGTTTTTT | CASSSRLGTGRGEKLFF
TRBJ1-2 | - | TRBD1 | TRBV6-5 | TGTGCCAGCAGTTACTTTAAGGGGACAGAGTCTGGCTACACCTTC | CASSYFKGTESGYTF
TRBJ1-5 | - | - | TRBV7-8 | TGTGCCAGCAGCCAACCCCGGGTCGTAAATAGCAATCAGCCCCAGCATTTT | CASSQPRVVNSNQPQHF
TRBJ2-7 | few | - | TRBV6-5 | TGTGCCAGCAGACAGGGAATCGAGCAGTACTTC | CASRQGIEQYF
TRBJ2-7 | - | TRBD2 | TRBV7-6 | TGTGCCAGCAGCCTTGGTAGCGGGGGGCTATACGAGCAGTACTTC | CASSLGSGGLYEQYF
TRBJ2-2 | - | - | TRBV15 | TGTGCCACCAGCGCCGGGACAACGAACACCGGGGAGCTGTTTTTT | CATSAGTTNTGELFF
TRBJ2-7 | - | TRBD2 | TRBV14 | TGTGCCAGCAGCCAAGATTTCGGGGGGATCGAGCAGTACTTC | CASSQDFGGIEQYF
TRBJ2-1 | - | TRBD1 | TRBV4-3 | TGCGCCAGCAGCGAAACAGGGGTTCGGACTCGGCGTGAGCAGTTCTTC | CASSETGVRTRREQFF
TRBJ2-7 | - | - | TRBV27 | TGTGCCAGCAGTTTATCGTCCCGGTTCTACGAGCAGTACTTC | CASSLSSRFYEQYF
TRBJ1-1 | - | - | TRBV11-2 | TGTGCCAGCAGCTCATCCGCCGGGACTGAAGCTTTCTTT | CASSSSAGTEAFF
TRBJ1-1 | - | TRBD1 | TRBV2 | TGTGCCAGCAGTGACGCGTTAAGGACAGGGTTTTCGGCTGAAGCTTTCTTT | CASSDALRTGFSAEAFF
TRBJ1-1 | - | - | TRBV4-1 | TGCGCCAGCAGCCCCGCAGGGATGAACACTGAAGCTTTCTTT | CASSPAGMNTEAFF
TRBJ1-2 | - | - | TRBV7-8 | TGTGCCAGCAGCACCGGTATTAGCTATGGCTACACCTTC | CASSTGISYGYTF
TRBJ1-6 | - | - | TRBV6-1 | TGTGCCAGCAGTGCCGACCGGGACATTAATTCACCCCTCCACTTT | CASSADRDINSPLHF
TRBJ2-1 | few | TRBD1 | TRBV4-1 | TGCGCCAGCAGCCAACTCTGGACAGGGCTAGATGAGCAGTTCTTC | CASSQLWTGLDEQFF
TRBJ1-5 | - | - | TRBV6-6 | TGTGCCAGCAGTGTGGGGGGGTATAGCAATCAGCCCCAGCATTTT | CASSVGGYSNQPQHF
TRBJ2-2 | - | TRBD2 | TRBV14 | TGTGCCAGCAGCCCGAGGGTAGGACTAGCGGGAGGGGTTTACACCGGGGAGCTGTTTTTT | CASSPRVGLAGGVYTGELFF
TRBJ1-2 | few | TRBD1 | TRBV29-1 | TGCAGCGTTGTAATTAGACAGGGGGGCTACACCTTC | CSVVIRQGGYTF
TRBJ2-7 | once | - | TRBV5-4 | TGTGCCAGCAGCTTGGTGGTTAGGCCGGGAGTGCACTACGAGCAGTACTTC | CASSLVVRPGVHYEQYF
TRBJ1-4 | once | - | TRBV7-9 | TGTGCCACGGGGAGGGATACGACTAATGAAAAACTGTTTTTT | CATGRDTTNEKLFF
TRBJ1-5 | - | - | TRBV27 | TGTGCCAGCAGTTTATCCCCAGGGCACCAGCCCCAGCATTTT | CASSLSPGHQPQHF
TRBJ1-6 | - | - | TRBV19 | TGTGCCAGTAGTATCGGGGTTTTTAATTCACCCCTCCACTTT | CASSIGVFNSPLHF
TRBJ2-2 | - | TRBD1 | TRBV11-3 | TGTGCCAGCAGCTTAGAAAGAGGGGGCAAGACCGGGGAGCTGTTTTTT | CASSLERGGKTGELFF
TRBJ2-3 | - | TRBD1 | TRBV19 | TGTGCCAGTAGTATAGTCGCCGGGACAGGCTATACGCAGTATTTT | CASSIVAGTGYTQYF
TRBJ1-4 | few | TRBD1 | TRBV19 | TGTGCCACCGGACGGGGACAGGAGCTTGAAAAACTGTTTTTT | CATGRGQELEKLFF
TRBJ2-4 | - | - | TRBV18 | TGTGCCAGCTCTCCCCCCCGGGGGTCCAAAAACATTCAGTACTTC | CASSPPRGSKNIQYF
TRBJ1-4 | - | TRBD1 | TRBV11-2 | TGTGCCAGCAGCCCCCGACAGGGCTGGATGAAGGAAAAACTGTTTTTT | CASSPRQGWMKEKLFF
TRBJ2-2 | - | - | TRBV28 | TGTGCCAGCAAAGGCCAGGCCCTCTTCACCGGGGAGCTGTTTTTT | CASKGQALFTGELFF
TRBJ1-1 | - | - | TRBV5-1 | TGCGCCAGCAGCTACACCCAGGGGCCCGAAGCTTTCTTT | CASSYTQGPEAFF
TRBJ2-7 | - | TRBD1 | TRBV19 | TGTGCCAGTAGTATGCAAACAGGGGGCCCATACGAGCAGTACTTC | CASSMQTGGPYEQYF
TRBJ1-2 | few | - | TRBV5-5 | TGTGCCAGCAAACAGGTCCCTGCGTATGGCTACACCTTC | CASKQVPAYGYTF